What follows are 29 T cell receptor beta chains derived from one specimen sequenced in a study of blood T cell repertoires in COVID-19. Clones were read by immunoSEQ multiplex PCR, and TCRdb kept only the in-frame ones, dropping some. The sample lists over 85,000 clones, around 90% occurring once. Sequencing used peripheral blood. The source is a man over 45 with active or convalescent COVID-19.

The chain joins TRBV18 to TRBJ1-2, with TRBD1 as a possible D gene (5 bases). Germline values: CDR1 KGHSH, CDR2 LQKENI. V shed 1 base and J shed 5 bases, with 14 bases lying between them. This CDR3 comprises 15 residues. The DNA for the CDR3 is TGTGCCAGCTCACCACGTAAACAGGACATATATGGCTACACCTTC. This translates into CASSPRKQDIYGYTF.

The chain links TRBV28 to TRBJ1-2; D is possibly TRBD1 (5 bases). The CDR3 length is 15 residues. Trimming took off 8 bases at V and 3 bases at J, with 19 bases between the two ends. Germline V gene data show CDR1 as MDHEN and CDR2 as SYDVKM. In nucleotides, the CDR3 is TGTGCCAGCGATTCCAGTGGGGCGGCCGACTATGGCTACACCTTC. Amino acids: CASDSSGAADYGYTF.

This clone was found a few times. Other nucleotide sequences in the sample specify the same CDR3. This rearrangement joins TRBV29-1 to TRBJ1-2; 8 bases fit TRBD1. The CDR3 loop spans 13 amino acids. The germline V gene encodes CDR1 SQVTM and CDR2 ANQGSEA. V gave up 7 bases and J gave up 3 bases; unmatched junction bases: 7. The CDR3 loop is CSARTGLYYGYTF. For the CDR3, the DNA is TGCAGCGCCAGGACAGGGCTCTACTATGGCTACACCTTC.

The rearrangement uses TRBV4-1 and TRBJ2-1; TRBD1 matches at 7 bases. The CDR3 has 17 residues. The J segment lost 0 bases and the V segment lost 4 bases, leaving 9 bases of the junction unmatched. Germline-derived CDR1 and CDR2 are MGHRA and YSYEKL. For the CDR3, the DNA is TGCGCCAGCAGCCGCGGACAGGCCTATTCCTCCTACAATGAGCAGTTCTTC. It codes for CASSRGQAYSSYNEQFF.

V gene TRBV11-2 combines with J gene TRBJ1-1; maybe TRBD1 (6 bases). Germline CDR1 is SGHAT and CDR2 is FQNNGV. V was clipped by 5 bases and J by 3 bases, with 16 bases between them. The CDR3 contains 15 residues. The CDR3 coding sequence is TGTGCCAGCAGCCCGCAGGGGTTAGGGGACACTGAAGCTTTCTTT. This gives the protein CASSPQGLGDTEAFF.

For this clone: Other DNA sequences in this specimen translate into the identical CDR3. The genes are TRBV5-1 and TRBJ1-5; 7 bases align to TRBD1. Trimming removed 4 bases from V and 4 bases from J; junction bases left unmatched: 5. Looked up from germline, CDR1 is SGHRS and CDR2 is YFSETQ. This CDR3 region has 14 residues. CDR3 DNA: TGCGCCAGCAGCCTTGGACAGGAAAATCAGCCCCAGCATTTT. Translated: CASSLGQENQPQHF.

The V gene is TRBV18, the J gene TRBJ2-7; TRBD1 is a possible D gene (5 bases). The CDR3 loop spans 14 amino acids. Deletions cut 2 bases from V and 2 bases from J, with 10 bases between. CDR1 and CDR2 (germline): KGHSH, LQKENI. CDR3 in DNA: TGTGCCAGCTCACCAGGGGCCACTACCTACGAGCAGTACTTC. This sequence encodes CASSPGATTYEQYF.

V is TRBV2 and J is TRBJ1-2; D gene ambiguous. This CDR3 contains 10 residues. Germline V gives CDR1 SNHLY, CDR2 FYNNEI. V lost 6 bases and J 5 bases, leaving 4 bases between the germline ends. The CDR3 region is CASSLYGYTF. The DNA for the CDR3 is TGTGCCAGCAGCCTATATGGCTACACCTTC.

The rearrangement uses TRBV2 and TRBJ1-2; D uncertain. The CDR3 runs to 12 residues. Per the germline V gene, CDR1 is SNHLY and CDR2 is FYNNEI. Between the trimmed V and J ends, which lost 2 bases and 2 bases, there was a span of 3 bases. DNA of the CDR3: TGTGCCAGCAGTGAACGGAACTATGGCTACACCTTC. This sequence encodes CASSERNYGYTF.

Only one count was recorded for this clone. The chain employs TRBV6-5 and TRBJ1-5; D not resolved. Germline-derived CDR1 and CDR2 are MNHEY and SVGAGI. The CDR3 contains 13 residues. Trimming shortened V by 6 bases and J by 4 bases, and 10 bases separated the two germline ends. The CDR3 region is CASSRRENQPQHF. As DNA, the CDR3 is TGTGCCAGCAGCCGACGGGAGAATCAGCCCCAGCATTTT.

This chain links TRBV27 with TRBJ2-7, with TRBD2 identical over 7 bases. CDR3 length: 15 amino acids. V shed 1 base and J 0 bases; nucleotides not matched to a gene: 3. Germline V gives CDR1 MNHEY, CDR2 SMNVEV (reference sequence). The CDR3 DNA sequence: TGTGCCAGCAGTTTATACGGCGGGGGCTCCTACGAGCAGTACGTC. Residues: CASSLYGGGSYEQYV.

This clone was picked up a small number of times. The gene calls are TRBV4-1 and TRBJ2-2, with TRBD2 identical over 7 bases. The ends lost 2 bases at V and 1 base at J; junction bases unmatched: 1. Germline-derived CDR1 and CDR2 are MGHRA and YSYEKL. The CDR3 extends over 15 amino acids. CDR3 residues: CASSQQRGNTGELFF. The CDR3 DNA reads as TGCGCCAGCAGCCAACAGCGGGGGAACACCGGGGAGCTGTTTTTT.

This sequence joins TRBV28 and TRBJ2-1; tentatively, D is TRBD1 (6 bases). The germline gives CDR1 MDHEN, CDR2 SYDVKM. The V end was cut by 7 bases, the J end by 0 bases, with 19 bases between. CDR3 length equals 17 residues. CDR3 residues: CASTRRQVPSSYNEQFF. The CDR3 DNA reads TGTGCCAGCACCAGAAGACAGGTACCGAGCTCCTACAATGAGCAGTTCTTC.

This chain uses TRBV18 with TRBJ2-7; D is ambiguous. The CDR3 extends over 13 amino acids. Germline lookup yields CDR1 KGHSH and CDR2 LQKENI. V was shortened by 4 bases and J by 4 bases, with 11 bases between the two germline ends. CDR3 sequence: CASSLSGRYEQYF. The CDR3 bases are TGTGCCAGCTCACTTTCAGGTCGGTACGAGCAGTACTTC.

The table lists this clone with a few counts. The chain links TRBV2 to TRBJ2-5; D is unclear. V was trimmed by 6 bases and J by 1 base, leaving 6 bases between them. The V gene's germline CDR1 is SNHLY and CDR2 FYNNEI. This CDR3 spans 12 amino acids. CDR3 residues: CASRRGQETQYF. CDR3 sequence (DNA): TGTGCCAGCAGACGCGGCCAAGAGACCCAGTACTTC.

The rearrangement joins TRBV7-9 to TRBJ2-2, with TRBD1 matching 9 bases. CDR1 is SEHNR and CDR2 is FQNEAQ in the germline V gene (reference sequence). The CDR3 consists of 15 residues. Trimming at V came to 5 bases and at J to 3 bases, leaving 4 bases not matched to a gene. CDR3 sequence (DNA): TGTGCCAGCAGCGGGGGACAGGGAGACACCGGGGAGCTGTTTTTT. It yields the protein CASSGGQGDTGELFF. Full variable domain (remainder filled in from reference TRBV7-9 and TRBJ2-2): DTGVSQNPRHKITKRGQNVTFRCDPISEHNRLYWYRQTLGQGPEFLTYFQNEAQLEKSRLLSDRFSAERPKGSFSTLEIQRTEQGDSAMYLCASSGGQGDTGELFFGEGSRLTVL.

This chain joins TRBV3-1 (or the pseudogene TRBV3-2) and TRBJ2-2; D gene unclear. CDR3 length: 14 residues. V dropped 4 bases and J dropped 2 bases, with 8 bases sitting between them. The germline V gene has CDR1 LGHDT and CDR2 YNNKEL (reference sequence). CDR3 in DNA: TGTGCCAGCAGCCCCGGGTTTAACACCGGGGAGCTGTTTTTT. Translation: CASSPGFNTGELFF.

V usage is TRBV7-9 and J usage is TRBJ2-1, with 7 positions matching TRBD1. V shed 2 bases, J shed 6 bases, and the junction held 7 bases outside the gene matches. This CDR3 spans 15 amino acids. Germline CDR1 reads SEHNR; CDR2 reads FQNEAQ (reference sequence). The CDR3 reads CASSLQGVLRNEQFF. CDR3 DNA: TGTGCCAGCAGCTTACAGGGGGTACTCCGCAATGAGCAGTTCTTC. The full variable domain, completed using reference TRBV7-9 and TRBJ2-1, is DTGVSQNPRHKITKRGQNVTFRCDPISEHNRLYWYRQTLGQGPEFLTYFQNEAQLEKSRLLSDRFSAERPKGSFSTLEIQRTEQGDSAMYLCASSLQGVLRNEQFFGPGTRLTVL.

The chain joins TRBV24-1 to TRBJ1-2; perhaps TRBD1 as D (6 bases). Germline V gives CDR1 KGHDR, CDR2 SFDVKD. This CDR3 comprises 15 residues. Trimming stripped 6 bases from V and 4 bases from J, with 17 bases between. The CDR3 DNA follows: TGTGCCACCAGTCCCCCGGACAGTTCTCTCTATGGCTACACCTTC. Protein product: CATSPPDSSLYGYTF.

The J gene is TRBJ1-1, the V gene TRBV18, with D maybe TRBD1 (6 bases). Germline V gives CDR1 KGHSH, CDR2 LQKENI. Trimming took off 0 bases at V and 6 bases at J, with 14 bases between the two ends. The CDR3 contains 15 residues. The CDR3: CASSPPLGQFSEAFF. The DNA of the CDR3 is TGTGCCAGCTCACCACCGTTGGGACAATTCTCTGAAGCTTTCTTT.

This sequence joins TRBV6-5 and TRBJ1-1; the match to TRBD1 covers 7 bases. The CDR3 has 13 amino acids. CDR1 and CDR2 from the germline V gene are MNHEY and SVGAGI. V shed 5 bases, J shed 4 bases, and the junction held 4 bases outside the gene matches. CDR3 nucleotide sequence: TGTGCCAGCAGTACTACAGGGGTCACTGAAGCTTTCTTT. Translation gives CASSTTGVTEAFF.

The chain recombines TRBV30 with TRBJ2-5; tentatively, D is TRBD1 (5 bases). Trimming cost V 0 bases and J 5 bases, with 10 bases left between them. From germline, CDR1 is GTSNPN and CDR2 SVGIG (reference sequence). CDR3 length: 13 amino acids. The CDR3 loop is CAWSVKGSETQYF. CDR3 coding DNA: TGTGCCTGGAGTGTAAAGGGGTCGGAGACCCAGTACTTC.

The chain recombines TRBV15 with TRBJ1-5, with TRBD1 matching 7 bases. The CDR3 is made up of 14 amino acids. Trimming removed 3 bases from V and 3 bases from J; junction bases left unmatched: 2. Germline lookup yields CDR1 LNHNV and CDR2 YYDKDF (reference sequence). The CDR3 region has the DNA TGTGCCACCAGCAGGGGACAGATCAATCAGCCCCAGCATTTT. Translating it yields CATSRGQINQPQHF. Combining the CDR3 with reference TRBV15 and TRBJ1-5 gives the whole variable domain DAMVIQNPRYQVTQFGKPVTLSCSQTLNHNVMYWYQQKSSQAPKLLFHYYDKDFNNEADTPDNFQSRRPNTSFCFLDIRSPGLGDTAMYLCATSRGQINQPQHFGDGTRLSIL.

CDR3 sequence: CASSLVGDWTDTQYF. DNA for the CDR3: TGTGCCAGCAGCTTAGTGGGAGATTGGACAGATACGCAGTATTTT. V and J are TRBV7-2 and TRBJ2-3, with D perhaps TRBD2 (5 bases). V was clipped by 1 base and J by 3 bases, with 11 bases between them. The CDR3 contains 15 residues. From germline, CDR1 is SGHTA and CDR2 FQGNSA.

V and J are TRBV23-1 and TRBJ2-4; 7 bases map to TRBD1. TRBV23-1 qualifies as an ORF whose function is uncertain. The trim removed 2 bases at V and 0 bases at J, leaving 7 bases unmatched. This CDR3 is built from 17 residues. The CDR3 loop reads CASSQATGQEAKNIQYF. The CDR3 region has the DNA TGCGCCAGCAGTCAAGCGACAGGGCAAGAAGCCAAAAACATTCAGTACTTC.

The V call is TRBV7-9, the J call TRBJ1-5; 11 nucleotides match TRBD1. CDR3 size: 14 residues. V lost 3 bases, J lost 8 bases, and 3 bases stayed unmatched. CDR1 and CDR2 from the germline V gene are SEHNR and FQNEAQ (reference sequence). The CDR3 sequence: CASSLGQGVEPQHF. In DNA, the CDR3 is TGTGCCAGCAGCTTGGGACAGGGGGTAGAGCCCCAGCATTTT.

The chain combines TRBV29-1 with TRBJ1-1, with D tentatively TRBD1 (5 bases). Looked up from germline, CDR1 is SQVTM and CDR2 is ANQGSEA. This CDR3 contains 14 residues. V lost 8 bases and J 0 bases, leaving 16 bases between the germline ends. DNA for the CDR3: TGCAGCCTTCAAAGGGGAGGGGTGAACACTGAAGCTTTCTTT. It encodes CSLQRGGVNTEAFF. Combining the CDR3 with reference TRBV29-1 and TRBJ1-1 gives the whole variable domain SAVISQKPSRDICQRGTSLTIQCQVDSQVTMMFWYRQQPGQSLTLIATANQGSEATYESGFVIDKFPISRPNLTFSTLTVSNMSPEDSSIYLCSLQRGGVNTEAFFGQGTRLTVV.

This chain links TRBV18 with TRBJ1-5; D unresolved. Trimming took 3 bases from V and 0 from J, leaving 3 bases between them. Germline-derived CDR1 and CDR2 are KGHSH and LQKENI. The CDR3 is 13 residues long. CDR3: CASSPYSNQPQHF. For the CDR3, the DNA is TGTGCCAGCTCACCTTATAGCAATCAGCCCCAGCATTTT.

The rearrangement joins TRBV7-2 to TRBJ1-3; D not resolved. This CDR3 has 14 residues. Between the trimmed V and J ends, which lost 5 bases and 3 bases, there was a span of 11 bases. Germline loops: CDR1 SGHTA, CDR2 FQGNSA. The CDR3 sequence is CASSPNFVGNTIYF. In DNA, the CDR3 is TGTGCCAGCAGCCCTAACTTCGTTGGAAACACCATATATTTT.